The entry below gives a single T cell receptor (beta chain) sequence along with its context. The data were taken from a study of blood T cell repertoires in COVID-19. Study summary: Samples representing acute and convalescent COVID-19 were sourced from the United States, Italy and Spain.

Trimming pared 3 bases from V and 5 bases from J, leaving 8 bases between. The CDR3 consists of 12 residues. Germline-derived CDR1 and CDR2 are SGHRS and YFSETQ. Using immunoSEQ multiplex PCR, the repertoire was profiled, and TCRdb retains in-frame clones only, with some absent. In the table there are about 100,000 clones, more than 85% of which are singletons. Input material: peripheral blood. The chain combines TRBV5-1 with TRBJ2-5, with a possible D match to TRBD2 (5 bases). The clonotype was recovered from a man aged 25 to 45 in a cohort sampled during active COVID-19. CDR3 sequence: CASSWRGETQYF. Written as DNA, the CDR3 is TGCGCCAGCAGCTGGAGAGGGGAGACCCAGTACTTC.